Following are 30 T cell receptor beta chains from one sample sequenced in a study of T cell repertoires in ileal Crohn's disease. Sequencing used immunoSEQ multiplex PCR; TCRdb keeps in-frame clones, though not all of them. The sample shows 7,000 or so clones, roughly 80% of them seen only once. As to time point: proximal margin of the surgical specimen (macroscopically non-inflamed). The sequencing input was ileal tissue. The receptor source for this set is an adult with Crohn's disease.

The chain combines TRBV7-9 with TRBJ1-1; the match to TRBD1 covers 8 bases. The V gene's germline CDR1 is SEHNR and CDR2 FQNEAQ (reference sequence). CDR3 length: 15 amino acids. The V gene end was trimmed by 4 bases and the J gene end by 1 base; junction bases not matched to a gene: 5. CDR3 sequence reads: CASSSPTGENTEAFF. Here the CDR3 DNA reads TGTGCCAGCAGCTCCCCGACAGGGGAGAACACTGAAGCTTTCTTT.

The genes are TRBV7-9 and TRBJ1-3, with D uncertain. In germline, CDR1 is SEHNR, CDR2 FQNEAQ (reference sequence). Trimming stripped 5 bases from V and 5 bases from J, with 19 bases between. The CDR3 extends over 16 amino acids. The CDR3, as DNA: TGTGCCAGCAGCGGAGTCGGAAGTGCAGAAAGAAACACCATATATTTT. This translates into CASSGVGSAERNTIYF.

This chain uses TRBV28 with TRBJ2-3; perhaps TRBD1 as D (5 bases). The germline gives CDR1 MDHEN, CDR2 SYDVKM. V was pared by 7 bases and J by 4 bases, with 15 bases between. CDR3 length: 14 amino acids. Here the CDR3 reads CASKLGQPADTQYF. For the CDR3, the DNA is TGTGCCAGCAAATTGGGGCAACCCGCAGATACGCAGTATTTT.

The CDR3 spells CASSLTGLAGGPPYEQYF. CDR3 sequence (DNA): TGCGCCAGCAGCTTGACCGGACTAGCGGGAGGGCCCCCCTACGAGCAGTACTTC. The chain has TRBV5-1 and TRBJ2-7; TRBD2 agrees at 15 bases. CDR3 length: 18 residues. CDR1 is SGHRS, CDR2 YFSETQ, per germline. Losses at the gene ends were 1 base for V and 2 bases for J; bases not matched to a gene: 7.

The chain recombines TRBV7-3 with TRBJ1-6; 10 bases fit TRBD1. The germline CDR1 and CDR2 sequences are SGHTA and FQGTGA. The CDR3 loop spans 19 amino acids. With V trimmed by 4 bases and J by 7 bases, 16 bases remained unmatched. CDR3 coding DNA: TGTGCCAGCAGCTCCCAGGACAGGGGGAGGATAGGTAAGAATTCACCCCTCCACTTT. It yields the protein CASSSQDRGRIGKNSPLHF.

In its sample, this clone ranks as medium-sized (0.01 to 0.1%). V and J are TRBV6-6 and TRBJ2-7; D gene uncertain. CDR1 and CDR2 (germline): MNHNY, SVGAGI (reference sequence). The CDR3 totals 12 residues. The V end lost 2 bases, the J end lost 4 bases, and 6 bases lay between the germline ends. CDR3 protein: CASSYDTYEQYF. The CDR3, as DNA: TGTGCCAGCAGTTACGATACGTACGAGCAGTACTTC.

V is TRBV2 and J is TRBJ1-6; TRBD1 matches at 9 bases. The germline V gene has CDR1 SNHLY and CDR2 FYNNEI. V shed 6 bases and J 9 bases; nucleotides not matched to a gene: 12. The CDR3 has 16 residues. DNA of the CDR3: TGTGCCAGCAGGGGACAAAGGACAGGGGATAGTTCACCCCTCCACTTT. Translating gives CASRGQRTGDSSPLHF. Looking up the rest from reference TRBV2 and TRBJ1-6 gives the full variable domain: EPEVTQTPSHQVTQMGQEVILRCVPISNHLYFYWYRQILGQKVEFLVSFYNNEISEKSEIFDDQFSVERPDGSNFTLKIRSTKLEDSAMYFCASRGQRTGDSSPLHFGNGTRLTVT.

The V gene is TRBV6-4, the J gene TRBJ2-3, with 9 bases aligning to TRBD2. The length of the CDR3 is 15 residues. Trimming took 0 bases from V and 4 from J; bases not matched to a gene: 2. From germline, CDR1 is MRHNA and CDR2 SNTAGT. The CDR3 protein is CASSDSRGGPDTQYF. The CDR3 nucleotides read TGTGCCAGCAGTGACTCGCGGGGGGGCCCAGATACGCAGTATTTT.

This chain uses TRBV5-1 with TRBJ2-1; 9 bases are a match to TRBD2. V lost 0 bases and J lost 7; bases outside the gene matches: 11. CDR1 and CDR2 from the germline V gene are SGHRS and YFSETQ. The CDR3 runs to 17 residues. The CDR3 loop is CASSLETGLAGMNEQFF. The CDR3 DNA sequence: TGCGCCAGCAGCTTGGAAACCGGGCTAGCGGGGATGAATGAGCAGTTCTTC.

This clone showed up just a few times. The chain carries TRBV6-1 and TRBJ1-5; D not certain. Germline loops: CDR1 MNHNS, CDR2 SASEGT. This CDR3 region has 14 residues. V was shortened by 3 bases and J by 6 bases, with 12 bases between the two germline ends. CDR3 in amino acids: CASSEGRVGQPQHF. CDR3 coding DNA: TGTGCCAGCAGTGAGGGAAGGGTGGGTCAGCCCCAGCATTTT.

The J gene is TRBJ2-1, the V gene TRBV9; D possibly corresponds to TRBD2 (6 bases). The V and J ends lost 5 bases and 1 base respectively, with 16 bases between them. CDR1 SGDLS and CDR2 YYNGEE come from the germline V gene. This CDR3 is built from 16 residues. CDR3 coding DNA: TGTGCCAGCAGTGAAGGGGCGGGATGGTCCTACAATGAGCAGTTCTTC. It yields the protein CASSEGAGWSYNEQFF.

The V call is TRBV30, the J call TRBJ1-2; D gene unclear. CDR1 GTSNPN and CDR2 SVGIG come from the germline V gene (reference sequence). This CDR3 is 11 amino acids long. The V and J ends lost 3 bases and 10 bases respectively, with 12 bases between them. The DNA for the CDR3 is TGTGCCTGGAGCACCGGGGTCTTCTACACCTTC. Translation gives CAWSTGVFYTF.

The rearrangement links TRBV4-1 to TRBJ1-4; 9 nucleotides agree with TRBD1. Looked up from germline, CDR1 is MGHRA and CDR2 is YSYEKL. The trim removed 1 base at V and 4 bases at J, leaving 4 bases unmatched. The CDR3 is 16 amino acids. Here the CDR3 DNA reads TGCGCCAGCAGCCAAGGGACAGGGGCGGGTAATGAAAAACTGTTTTTT. It is translated as CASSQGTGAGNEKLFF.

V gene TRBV11-2 combines with J gene TRBJ1-5; D gene unclear. The CDR3 runs 14 residues. The V end lost 5 bases, the J end lost 0 bases, and 8 bases lay between the germline ends. Germline lookup yields CDR1 SGHAT and CDR2 FQNNGV. The CDR3 is CASSNSFSNQPQHF. CDR3 nucleotides: TGTGCCAGCAGCAACAGTTTTAGCAATCAGCCCCAGCATTTT.

The rearrangement links TRBV6-5 to TRBJ2-3; TRBD2 matches at 11 bases. The CDR3 runs 15 residues. The germline V gene has CDR1 MNHEY and CDR2 SVGAGI. The junction had 2 bases not matched to a gene; V was cut back by 6 bases and J by 0 bases. The CDR3 DNA follows: TGTGCCAGCAGGGGACTAGCGGTTAGCACAGATACGCAGTATTTT. The encoded protein is CASRGLAVSTDTQYF.

Written as DNA, the CDR3 is TGTGCCAGCAGTGACTCAGCGGGCTCCTACAATGAGCAGTTCTTC. This codes for CASSDSAGSYNEQFF. V and J are TRBV6-4 and TRBJ2-1, with a tentative D call TRBD2 (6 bases). Germline CDR1 reads MRHNA; CDR2 reads SNTAGT. The CDR3 is 15 amino acids. The germline V and J ends were trimmed by 0 bases and 0 bases, with 6 bases remaining between them.

The CDR3: CATSRGDGDSEKLFF. CDR3 in DNA: TGTGCCACCAGCAGAGGGGATGGGGACAGTGAAAAACTGTTTTTT. The rearrangement joins TRBV15 to TRBJ1-4; TRBD1 matches at 7 bases. Unmatched junction bases numbered 6, after V lost 1 base and J lost 7 bases. The germline gives CDR1 LNHNV, CDR2 YYDKDF (reference sequence). The CDR3 consists of 15 residues.

The chain combines TRBV6-6 with TRBJ2-7; D gene uncertain. Germline CDR1 is MNHNY and CDR2 is SVGAGI (reference sequence). CDR3 size: 14 residues. The germline V and J ends were trimmed by 4 bases and 3 bases, with 13 bases remaining between them. CDR3 nucleotides: TGTGCCAGCAGTTCCCCCTCCGGATACTACGAGCAGTACTTC. Translation: CASSSPSGYYEQYF.

This clone was seen more than once but under ten times. Other DNA sequences in the sample encode the same CDR3. The V and J genes are TRBV7-9 and TRBJ1-2; D is unresolved. Trimming left V 4 bases short and J 0 bases short, with 9 bases between. Looked up from germline, CDR1 is SEHNR and CDR2 is FQNEAQ (reference sequence). This CDR3 has 14 amino acids. The CDR3 region has the DNA TGTGCCAGCAGCTCCAGCGGGACTAACTATGGCTACACCTTC. Translated: CASSSSGTNYGYTF.

The CDR3 reads CASRRNGELFF. The CDR3 DNA follows: TGTGCCAGCAGGAGAAACGGGGAGCTGTTTTTT. The V and J genes are TRBV6-9 and TRBJ2-2; the D is unclear. The germline CDR1 and CDR2 sequences are MNHGY and SVAAGI. This CDR3 contains 11 residues. Trimming stripped 6 bases from V and 7 bases from J, with 6 bases between.

J is TRBJ1-5 and V is TRBV28; D is undetermined. Trimming cost V 6 bases and J 3 bases, with 9 bases left between them. This CDR3 contains 13 residues. Germline assignment: CDR1 MDHEN and CDR2 SYDVKM. The CDR3, as DNA: TGTGCCAGCAGCCACAGCCCCAATCAGCCCCAGCATTTT. Protein product: CASSHSPNQPQHF.

The rearrangement links TRBV7-3 to TRBJ2-7; unclear D gene. The germline V and J ends were trimmed by 2 bases and 2 bases, with 7 bases remaining between them. CDR1 is SGHTA, CDR2 FQGTGA, per germline. The CDR3 has 13 residues. DNA of the CDR3: TGTGCCAGCAGCTTAGGGCAGCCCTACGAGCAGTACTTC. This translates into CASSLGQPYEQYF.

The chain links TRBV30 to TRBJ2-3; the D call may be TRBD1 or TRBD2 (6 bases each). From germline, CDR1 is GTSNPN and CDR2 SVGIG (reference sequence). CDR3 length equals 12 residues. V lost 2 bases, J lost 12 bases, and 15 bases lay in between. CDR3 residues: CAWSPPSGAQYF. The CDR3 DNA follows: TGTGCCTGGAGTCCGCCGTCGGGGGCACAGTATTTT.

A single count supports this clone. V and J are TRBV7-8 and TRBJ1-1; D is perhaps TRBD1 (5 bases). The V gene lost 2 bases and the J gene lost 2 bases, with 15 bases spanning the gap. The CDR3 runs 16 residues. Per the germline V gene, CDR1 is SGHVS and CDR2 is FQNEAQ. CDR3 amino acids: CASSLKRAGLNTEAFF. The CDR3 nucleotides read TGTGCCAGCAGCTTAAAGCGGGCAGGGTTAAACACTGAAGCTTTCTTT.

This rearrangement joins TRBV10-2 to TRBJ2-7; D gene ambiguous. The V gene lost 2 bases and the J gene lost 7 bases, with 3 bases spanning the gap. The CDR3 has 10 residues. From germline, CDR1 is WSHSY and CDR2 SAAADI. The CDR3 loop reads CASSEGEQYF. CDR3 bases: TGCGCCAGCAGTGAGGGGGAGCAGTACTTC.

The chain employs TRBV30 and TRBJ2-3; 9 bases are shared with TRBD2. The V gene end was trimmed by 1 base and the J gene end by 3 bases; junction bases not matched to a gene: 2. The CDR3 length is 14 residues. Per germline, CDR1 GTSNPN and CDR2 SVGIG (reference sequence). CDR3 DNA: TGTGCCTGGAGTGGACTAGCGGAAACAGATACGCAGTATTTT. Protein product: CAWSGLAETDTQYF.

This chain links TRBV21-1 with TRBJ1-1; the tabulated D call, TRBD1, remains unverified against the DNA. TRBV21-1 is a listed pseudogene. The CDR3 spans 9 residues. CDR3 region: CARTGEAFF. The CDR3 DNA sequence: TGTGCCAGGACAGGCGAAGCTTTCTTT.

In this sample, this clone turned up a few times. V and J are TRBV5-5 and TRBJ2-7; D is uncertain. V was pared by 0 bases and J by 2 bases, with 12 bases between. CDR1 is SGHKS and CDR2 is YYEKEE in the germline V gene (reference sequence). The CDR3 contains 15 residues. This CDR3 is CASSLESSAAYEQYF. Written as DNA, the CDR3 is TGTGCCAGCAGCTTGGAGTCCTCCGCAGCCTACGAGCAGTACTTC.

This chain joins TRBV6-5 and TRBJ2-7, with D uncertain. V dropped 2 bases and J dropped 3 bases, with 14 bases sitting between them. CDR3 length equals 15 residues. Germline CDR1 MNHEY, CDR2 SVGAGI. CDR3 coding DNA: TGTGCCAGCAGTTACAGCGCTAGTCAGGACTACGAGCAGTACTTC. Residues: CASSYSASQDYEQYF.

This chain joins TRBV5-8 and TRBJ2-3, with a weak D call TRBD2 (5 bases). With 7 bases removed from V and 0 bases from J, the gap between germline ends came to 12 bases. The CDR3 is 14 amino acids. Germline V gene data show CDR1 as SGHTS and CDR2 as YDEGEE. CDR3 sequence reads: CASRWETSTDTQYF. The CDR3 DNA is TGTGCCAGCCGCTGGGAGACTAGCACAGATACGCAGTATTTT.